The T cell receptor (beta chain) described here comes from a study of cytomegalovirus exposure and HLA in healthy donors. Primers: 60 Vbeta forward and 13 Jbeta reverse. Assay used: immunoSEQ multiplex PCR; TCRdb lists only in-frame clones, some missing. This table has 83,000 or so clones, about 76% appearing once. CDR1 and CDR2 (germline): SGHAT, FQNNGV. V was clipped by 1 base and J by 4 bases; unmatched bases: 14. This CDR3 contains 18 residues. This clone was seen a single time. This rearrangement joins TRBV11-2 to TRBJ2-7; 9 positions match TRBD1. The clonotype originates from a woman in her 40s in good health and CMV-seropositive. The sample was PBMCs. The CDR3 spells CASSLARDREVVHYEQYF. The CDR3, as DNA: TGTGCCAGCAGCTTAGCCCGGGACAGGGAAGTGGTGCATTACGAGCAGTACTTC.